Below are 27 T cell receptor beta chains sequenced from a single sample in a study of blood T cell repertoires in COVID-19. Profiled with immunoSEQ multiplex PCR; TCRdb holds only in-frame clones, not every one. The table lists some 250,000 clones, 83% of them singletons. Specimen: peripheral blood. These receptors were obtained from a man older than 75 with acute or convalescent COVID-19.

The genes are TRBV20-1 and TRBJ2-3; D not certain. V gave up 7 bases and J gave up 4 bases, with 9 bases separating them. The CDR3 covers 11 residues. Germline CDR1 DFQATT, CDR2 SNEGSKA (reference sequence). CDR3 protein: CSGAWADTQYF. CDR3 in DNA: TGCAGTGGAGCGTGGGCAGATACGCAGTATTTT.

A few counts support this clone. The gene calls are TRBV12-3 or TRBV12-4 and TRBJ2-1; 8 bases line up with TRBD2. The CDR3 is 13 residues long. V was pared by 10 bases and J by 6 bases, with 8 bases of the junction left unmatched. In DNA, the CDR3 is TGTGCCATGGGACTAGGGTTACCCAATGAGCAGTTCTTC. Amino acid sequence: CAMGLGLPNEQFF.

V is TRBV27 and J is TRBJ2-7, with TRBD1 identical over 8 bases. V lost 2 bases to trimming and J lost 4 bases; unmatched junction nucleotides: 4. Germline V gives CDR1 MNHEY, CDR2 SMNVEV (reference sequence). This CDR3 comprises 14 residues. The CDR3 region is CASSLGRGPYEQYF. CDR3 in DNA: TGTGCCAGCAGTTTAGGCAGGGGGCCTTACGAGCAGTACTTC.

The chain combines TRBV28 with TRBJ1-4; no clear D. Germline loops: CDR1 MDHEN, CDR2 SYDVKM. CDR3 length: 15 amino acids. V was cut by 6 bases and J by 14 bases, with 25 bases left in between. In DNA, the CDR3 is TGTGCCAGCAGCCCCCCCCAGGCCGGCTTTTCTTATCTGTTTTTT. It specifies CASSPPQAGFSYLFF.

The J gene is TRBJ2-5, the V gene TRBV2, with TRBD2 matching over 7 bases. Germline V CDR1 and CDR2: SNHLY, FYNNEI. V trimming: 0 bases; J trimming: 3 bases; junction bases outside the gene matches: 4. The CDR3 sequence is 15 residues long. CDR3 in amino acids: CASSEAGGKKETQYF. DNA of the CDR3: TGTGCCAGCAGTGAAGCGGGGGGGAAAAAAGAGACCCAGTACTTC.

The chain uses TRBV15 and TRBJ1-4, with 7 nucleotides matching TRBD1. Germline trimming cut 5 bases from V and 5 bases from J; bases unmatched to any gene: 11. Germline values: CDR1 LNHNV, CDR2 YYDKDF (reference sequence). The CDR3 loop spans 16 amino acids. CDR3 region: CATSPGRGQKNEKLFF. The CDR3 coding sequence is TGTGCCACCAGCCCCGGAAGGGGGCAGAAGAATGAAAAACTGTTTTTT.

This clone was found once. The chain employs TRBV5-4 and TRBJ2-1, with D possibly being TRBD1 (6 bases). The germline V and J ends were trimmed by 3 bases and 3 bases, with 19 bases remaining between them. Germline CDR1 and CDR2: SGHNT and YYREEE (reference sequence). The CDR3 contains 17 residues. CDR3 protein: CASSWGNPGQGYNEQFF. CDR3 bases: TGTGCCAGCAGCTGGGGAAACCCGGGACAAGGCTACAATGAGCAGTTCTTC. Supplemented by reference TRBV5-4 and TRBJ2-1, the full variable domain reads ETGVTQSPTHLIKTRGQQVTLRCSSQSGHNTVSWYQQALGQGPQFIFQYYREEENGRGNFPPRFSGLQFPNYSSELNVNALELDDSALYLCASSWGNPGQGYNEQFFGPGTRLTVL.

The rearrangement joins TRBV5-1 to TRBJ2-3, with D maybe TRBD1 (5 bases). CDR1 is SGHRS and CDR2 is YFSETQ in the germline V gene. The CDR3 sequence is 14 residues long. The V end was cut by 3 bases, the J end by 2 bases, with 10 bases between. The CDR3 sequence: CASSSTVLTDTQYF. The CDR3 bases are TGCGCCAGCAGCTCGACAGTCCTCACAGATACGCAGTATTTT.

Of note for this clone: The same CDR3 also results from other DNA sequences found in this sample. The CDR3 sequence: CASSSTGGSYEQYF. As DNA, the CDR3 is TGCGCCAGCAGCTCAACCGGGGGCTCCTACGAGCAGTACTTC. This chain links TRBV5-1 with TRBJ2-7; D may be TRBD2 (6 bases). V was pared by 3 bases and J by 0 bases, with 10 bases between. Germline V gene data show CDR1 as SGHRS and CDR2 as YFSETQ. The CDR3 is made up of 14 amino acids.

This clone was detected a few times. This rearrangement joins TRBV7-9 to TRBJ1-1; possibly TRBD1 for D (5 bases). Germline CDR1 SEHNR, CDR2 FQNEAQ (reference sequence). Trimming shortened V by 5 bases and J by 3 bases, and 10 bases separated the two germline ends. The CDR3 covers 13 residues. This CDR3 reads CASSAETDTEAFF. The CDR3 DNA reads as TGTGCCAGCAGCGCGGAGACAGACACTGAAGCTTTCTTT.

This clone was seen just once. The CDR3 sequence: CASSLRNDRSRYGYTF. CDR3 in DNA: TGTGCCAGCAGTTTAAGGAACGACAGGTCACGCTATGGCTACACCTTC. V is TRBV28 and J is TRBJ1-2, with a possible D match to TRBD1 (6 bases). The germline CDR1 and CDR2 sequences are MDHEN and SYDVKM. The CDR3 contains 16 residues. V was pared by 2 bases and J by 4 bases, with 17 bases between.

This sequence joins TRBV4-1 and TRBJ2-6, with D unresolved. Per germline, CDR1 MGHRA and CDR2 YSYEKL. Trimming took off 1 base at V and 0 bases at J, with 10 bases between the two ends. This CDR3 is built from 17 residues. Here the CDR3 DNA reads TGCGCCAGCAGCCAAGGTCCTACGAGCTCTGGGGCCAACGTCCTGACTTTC. Translation gives CASSQGPTSSGANVLTF.

This clone occurred a few times. V gene TRBV20-1 combines with J gene TRBJ2-3, with 10 bases that match TRBD2. This CDR3 contains 15 residues. Germline V gene lookup returns CDR1 DFQATT and CDR2 SNEGSKA (reference sequence). Trimming took 3 bases from V and 5 from J; bases not matched to a gene: 8. CDR3 sequence reads: CSASRLAGEVDTQYF. The CDR3 DNA follows: TGCAGTGCTAGTAGGCTAGCGGGAGAAGTAGATACGCAGTATTTT.

Comment on this clone: This CDR3 is also generated by other DNA sequences in the sample. The rearrangement uses TRBV5-1 and TRBJ2-3, with 7 positions matching TRBD1. This CDR3 contains 15 residues. Losses at the gene ends were 0 bases for V and 1 base for J; bases not matched to a gene: 2. Germline V gene sequence: CDR1 SGHRS, CDR2 YFSETQ. As DNA, the CDR3 is TGCGCCAGCAGCTTGGCCGGGACAGGCACAGATACGCAGTATTTT. Translated, it gives CASSLAGTGTDTQYF.

The gene calls are TRBV12-3 or TRBV12-4 and TRBJ1-5; weak D call: TRBD1 (6 bases). The CDR3 sequence is 13 residues long. V was pared by 5 bases and J by 6 bases, with 11 bases between. The CDR3 region has the DNA TGTGCCAGCAGTAGGGACATCGGTCAGCCCCAGCATTTT. This gives the protein CASSRDIGQPQHF.

The chain couples TRBV30 to TRBJ2-1; 8 bases agree with TRBD2. Germline CDR1 GTSNPN, CDR2 SVGIG (reference sequence). V was clipped by 4 bases and J by 7 bases; unmatched bases: 3. This CDR3 spans 12 amino acids. The DNA for the CDR3 is TGTGCCTGGACGGGACTAGGTAATGAGCAGTTCTTC. As protein: CAWTGLGNEQFF.

The CDR3 protein is CASSLVQGVYNEQFF. CDR3 DNA sequence: TGTGCCAGCAGCTTAGTACAGGGCGTTTACAATGAGCAGTTCTTC. V is TRBV5-5 and J is TRBJ2-1; a possible D gene is TRBD1 (6 bases). This CDR3 contains 15 residues. CDR1 and CDR2 from the germline V gene are SGHKS and YYEKEE (reference sequence). V lost 2 bases to trimming and J lost 4 bases, with 13 bases between them.

The V call is TRBV7-9, the J call TRBJ2-5, with D unclear. Germline lookup yields CDR1 SEHNR and CDR2 FQNEAQ (reference sequence). This CDR3 has 13 residues. The germline V and J ends were trimmed by 5 bases and 3 bases, with 10 bases remaining between them. The CDR3 loop reads CASSLTPKETQYF. In DNA form, the CDR3 reads TGTGCCAGCAGCCTGACACCCAAAGAGACCCAGTACTTC.

The rearrangement joins TRBV29-1 to TRBJ2-4; TRBD2 agrees at 8 bases. V lost 4 bases to trimming and J lost 13 bases; unmatched junction nucleotides: 6. Germline assignment: CDR1 SQVTM and CDR2 ANQGSEA. CDR3 length: 11 residues. CDR3 loop: CSVATSGSQYF. DNA of the CDR3: TGCAGCGTTGCCACTAGCGGTTCACAGTACTTC.

This chain links TRBV27 with TRBJ2-7, with D hard to call. The CDR3 is 13 residues long. Germline loops: CDR1 MNHEY, CDR2 SMNVEV (reference sequence). Trimming left V 1 base short and J 3 bases short, with 7 bases between. The DNA for the CDR3 is TGTGCCAGCAGTTTATACAGCCACTACGAGCAGTACTTC. Its translation is CASSLYSHYEQYF.

V is TRBV21-1 and J is TRBJ2-1; the table calls TRBD2, which could not be checked here. TRBV21-1 is a pseudogene. CDR3 length: 15 amino acids. In DNA, the CDR3 is TGTGCCAGCAGCAGGTCTAGCGGGAGCCACAATGAGCAGTTCTTC. Translating gives CASSRSSGSHNEQFF.

There are a few counts of this clone. The genes are TRBV27 and TRBJ1-4; 7 bases map to TRBD1. The germline V gene encodes CDR1 MNHEY and CDR2 SMNVEV (reference sequence). The trim removed 6 bases at V and 8 bases at J, leaving 12 bases unmatched. The CDR3 extends over 15 amino acids. The CDR3 DNA reads as TGTGCCAGCAGAGCCGACGACAGGGCTCGAGAAAAACTGTTTTTT. Residues: CASRADDRAREKLFF.

The chain couples TRBV2 to TRBJ1-2; 10 bases match TRBD1. The V segment lost 7 bases and the J segment 2 bases; nucleotides outside the gene matches: 1. CDR1 and CDR2 (germline): SNHLY, FYNNEI. The CDR3 runs 13 residues. The CDR3: CASTGQGNYGYTF. DNA of the CDR3: TGTGCCAGCACGGGACAGGGGAACTATGGCTACACCTTC.

This clone was recorded a few times. The chain employs TRBV27 and TRBJ1-6, with D possibly matching TRBD1 (6 bases). The CDR3 has 17 residues. Germline V gives CDR1 MNHEY, CDR2 SMNVEV (reference sequence). With 5 bases removed from V and 8 bases from J, the gap between germline ends came to 22 bases. The DNA for the CDR3 is TGTGCCAGCAGTGGGGGGGGATGGTCGCCAGGGGATTCACCCCTCCACTTT. This codes for CASSGGGWSPGDSPLHF.

The chain recombines TRBV18 with TRBJ1-1, with 10 positions matching TRBD1. V was pared by 1 base and J by 0 bases, with 2 bases of the junction left unmatched. Germline CDR1 reads KGHSH; CDR2 reads LQKENI. The CDR3 extends over 16 amino acids. CDR3 amino acids: CASSPQGQGLNTEAFF. The CDR3 DNA follows: TGTGCCAGCTCACCACAGGGACAGGGGCTGAACACTGAAGCTTTCTTT.

CDR3 protein: CASSPRRRTNEDTGELFF. The CDR3 DNA follows: TGTGCCAGCAGCCCACGAAGGAGGACCAACGAGGACACCGGGGAGCTGTTTTTT. This chain connects TRBV7-9 to TRBJ2-2; D perhaps matches TRBD2 (5 bases). The CDR3 is 18 amino acids. Trimming removed 5 bases at V and 3 bases at J, with 22 bases between. Germline lookup yields CDR1 SEHNR and CDR2 FQNEAQ (reference sequence). Drawing the rest from reference TRBV7-9 and TRBJ2-2, the complete variable domain is DTGVSQNPRHKITKRGQNVTFRCDPISEHNRLYWYRQTLGQGPEFLTYFQNEAQLEKSRLLSDRFSAERPKGSFSTLEIQRTEQGDSAMYLCASSPRRRTNEDTGELFFGEGSRLTVL.

In the case of this clone: This sample also contains other DNA sequences that code for the same CDR3. This rearrangement joins TRBV5-1 to TRBJ2-5, with 14 bases aligning to TRBD2. Trimming removed 4 bases from V and 5 bases from J; junction bases left unmatched: 7. The CDR3 is 16 residues long. The germline CDR1 and CDR2 sequences are SGHRS and YFSETQ. CDR3 in amino acids: CASSLPGTSGGETQYF. Written as DNA, the CDR3 is TGCGCCAGCAGCCTGCCTGGGACTAGCGGGGGCGAGACCCAGTACTTC.